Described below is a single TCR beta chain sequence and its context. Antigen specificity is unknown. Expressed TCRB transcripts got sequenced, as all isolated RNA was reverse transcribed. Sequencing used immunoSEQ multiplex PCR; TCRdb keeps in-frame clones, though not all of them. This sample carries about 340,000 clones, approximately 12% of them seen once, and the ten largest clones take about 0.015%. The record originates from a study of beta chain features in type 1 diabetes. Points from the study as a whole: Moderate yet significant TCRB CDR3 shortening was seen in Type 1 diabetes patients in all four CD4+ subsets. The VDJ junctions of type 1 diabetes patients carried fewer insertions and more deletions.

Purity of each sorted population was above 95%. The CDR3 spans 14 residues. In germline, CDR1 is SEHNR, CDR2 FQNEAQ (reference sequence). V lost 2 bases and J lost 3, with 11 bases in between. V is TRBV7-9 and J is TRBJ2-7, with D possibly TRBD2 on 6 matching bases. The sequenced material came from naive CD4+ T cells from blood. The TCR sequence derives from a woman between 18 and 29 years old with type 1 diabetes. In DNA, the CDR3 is TGTGCCAGCAGCTTAATACCTAGCGACTACGAGCAGTACTTC. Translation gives CASSLIPSDYEQYF.